Below, 6 T cell receptor beta chains from the same sample are listed, as sequenced in a study of cytomegalovirus exposure and HLA in healthy donors. Amplification used 60 Vbeta primers and 13 Jbeta primers. The method was immunoSEQ multiplex PCR; TCRdb's version includes in-frame clones alone and lacks a portion of them. The sample yields some 170,000 clones, roughly three quarters seen once. Sequenced sample: PBMCs. All receptors derive from a man younger than 35 in good health and CMV-seropositive.

V and J are TRBV7-2 and TRBJ1-2, with D maybe TRBD1 (6 bases). The germline CDR1 and CDR2 sequences are SGHTA and FQGNSA. V lost 1 base to trimming and J lost 8 bases, with 14 bases between them. CDR3 length: 14 amino acids. The CDR3 DNA sequence: TGTGCCAGCAGCTTAGGGACAGCGATGGGAGGCTACACCTTC. This gives the protein CASSLGTAMGGYTF.

This rearrangement joins TRBV5-1 to TRBJ2-5, with 8 bases fitting TRBD1. V shed 4 bases, J shed 2 bases, and the junction held 7 bases outside the gene matches. The CDR3 has 15 amino acids. Germline assignment: CDR1 SGHRS and CDR2 YFSETQ. Here the CDR3 DNA reads TGCGCCAGCAGCCCCCAGACAGGGGTTCAAGAGACCCAGTACTTC. It is translated as CASSPQTGVQETQYF.

The rearrangement links TRBV30 to TRBJ2-7, with TRBD1 matching 9 bases. The length of the CDR3 is 11 residues. Germline CDR1 is GTSNPN and CDR2 is SVGIG (reference sequence). The J segment lost 4 bases and the V segment lost 8 bases, leaving 3 bases of the junction unmatched. This chain's CDR3 is CAGTGMYEQYF. DNA for the CDR3: TGTGCCGGGACAGGGATGTACGAGCAGTACTTC.

This sequence joins TRBV2 and TRBJ2-1; D gene ambiguous. The CDR3 runs 14 residues. Germline values: CDR1 SNHLY, CDR2 FYNNEI. The V end was cut by 3 bases, the J end by 7 bases, with 13 bases between. CDR3 amino acids: CASSDSSGRNEQFF. The CDR3 region has the DNA TGTGCCAGCAGTGATTCGAGTGGCAGGAATGAGCAGTTCTTC.

The chain uses TRBV9 and TRBJ1-4, with 7 bases lining up with TRBD1. V was pared by 4 bases and J by 5 bases, with 8 bases of the junction left unmatched. Germline lookup yields CDR1 SGDLS and CDR2 YYNGEE. The CDR3 covers 15 residues. In DNA form, the CDR3 reads TGTGCCAGCAGCAGAACACAGGGGAGAAATGAAAAACTGTTTTTT. This translates into CASSRTQGRNEKLFF.

The rearrangement joins TRBV2 to TRBJ2-1; 8 nucleotides agree with TRBD2. The CDR3 runs 14 residues. Germline CDR1 reads SNHLY; CDR2 reads FYNNEI. Germline trimming cut 4 bases from V and 6 bases from J; bases unmatched to any gene: 5. The CDR3 region is CASSASGRINEQFF. The CDR3 DNA follows: TGTGCCAGCAGTGCGAGCGGGAGAATCAATGAGCAGTTCTTC.